This T cell receptor beta chain appears in the sequencing data of a study of cytomegalovirus exposure and HLA in healthy donors. Across the whole study: Genotyping of about 400 donors showed that 80% to 90% belonged to the Caucasian-associated ancestry cluster.

Germline V gene data show CDR1 as MDHEN and CDR2 as SYDVKM. V lost 3 bases and J lost 9; bases outside the gene matches: 6. The CDR3 has 13 residues. Details on this clone: Antigen: not known.

General study findings and limits: Prediction of most subjects' HLA-A and HLA-B alleles by TCR beta sequences was reportedly accurate.

PCR was performed using 60 Vbeta and 13 Jbeta primers. Source study methods: Unique TCR beta chains totaled roughly 79 million in a later count, with about 11 million of them shared. The repertoire was sequenced with immunoSEQ multiplex PCR; TCRdb's copy has only in-frame clones and lacks some. V and J calls and clone size are those listed in that table; D and trimming were worked out from the DNA. Its table lists around 160,000 clones. Sample: PBMCs. The sequence derives from a woman between 50 and 59 years old in good health and CMV-seronegative. The V gene is TRBV28, the J gene TRBJ2-3; 7 positions agree with TRBD1. DNA of the CDR3: TGTGCCAGCAGTTTCCTAACAGGGGACACGCAGTATTTT. Amino acids: CASSFLTGDTQYF.